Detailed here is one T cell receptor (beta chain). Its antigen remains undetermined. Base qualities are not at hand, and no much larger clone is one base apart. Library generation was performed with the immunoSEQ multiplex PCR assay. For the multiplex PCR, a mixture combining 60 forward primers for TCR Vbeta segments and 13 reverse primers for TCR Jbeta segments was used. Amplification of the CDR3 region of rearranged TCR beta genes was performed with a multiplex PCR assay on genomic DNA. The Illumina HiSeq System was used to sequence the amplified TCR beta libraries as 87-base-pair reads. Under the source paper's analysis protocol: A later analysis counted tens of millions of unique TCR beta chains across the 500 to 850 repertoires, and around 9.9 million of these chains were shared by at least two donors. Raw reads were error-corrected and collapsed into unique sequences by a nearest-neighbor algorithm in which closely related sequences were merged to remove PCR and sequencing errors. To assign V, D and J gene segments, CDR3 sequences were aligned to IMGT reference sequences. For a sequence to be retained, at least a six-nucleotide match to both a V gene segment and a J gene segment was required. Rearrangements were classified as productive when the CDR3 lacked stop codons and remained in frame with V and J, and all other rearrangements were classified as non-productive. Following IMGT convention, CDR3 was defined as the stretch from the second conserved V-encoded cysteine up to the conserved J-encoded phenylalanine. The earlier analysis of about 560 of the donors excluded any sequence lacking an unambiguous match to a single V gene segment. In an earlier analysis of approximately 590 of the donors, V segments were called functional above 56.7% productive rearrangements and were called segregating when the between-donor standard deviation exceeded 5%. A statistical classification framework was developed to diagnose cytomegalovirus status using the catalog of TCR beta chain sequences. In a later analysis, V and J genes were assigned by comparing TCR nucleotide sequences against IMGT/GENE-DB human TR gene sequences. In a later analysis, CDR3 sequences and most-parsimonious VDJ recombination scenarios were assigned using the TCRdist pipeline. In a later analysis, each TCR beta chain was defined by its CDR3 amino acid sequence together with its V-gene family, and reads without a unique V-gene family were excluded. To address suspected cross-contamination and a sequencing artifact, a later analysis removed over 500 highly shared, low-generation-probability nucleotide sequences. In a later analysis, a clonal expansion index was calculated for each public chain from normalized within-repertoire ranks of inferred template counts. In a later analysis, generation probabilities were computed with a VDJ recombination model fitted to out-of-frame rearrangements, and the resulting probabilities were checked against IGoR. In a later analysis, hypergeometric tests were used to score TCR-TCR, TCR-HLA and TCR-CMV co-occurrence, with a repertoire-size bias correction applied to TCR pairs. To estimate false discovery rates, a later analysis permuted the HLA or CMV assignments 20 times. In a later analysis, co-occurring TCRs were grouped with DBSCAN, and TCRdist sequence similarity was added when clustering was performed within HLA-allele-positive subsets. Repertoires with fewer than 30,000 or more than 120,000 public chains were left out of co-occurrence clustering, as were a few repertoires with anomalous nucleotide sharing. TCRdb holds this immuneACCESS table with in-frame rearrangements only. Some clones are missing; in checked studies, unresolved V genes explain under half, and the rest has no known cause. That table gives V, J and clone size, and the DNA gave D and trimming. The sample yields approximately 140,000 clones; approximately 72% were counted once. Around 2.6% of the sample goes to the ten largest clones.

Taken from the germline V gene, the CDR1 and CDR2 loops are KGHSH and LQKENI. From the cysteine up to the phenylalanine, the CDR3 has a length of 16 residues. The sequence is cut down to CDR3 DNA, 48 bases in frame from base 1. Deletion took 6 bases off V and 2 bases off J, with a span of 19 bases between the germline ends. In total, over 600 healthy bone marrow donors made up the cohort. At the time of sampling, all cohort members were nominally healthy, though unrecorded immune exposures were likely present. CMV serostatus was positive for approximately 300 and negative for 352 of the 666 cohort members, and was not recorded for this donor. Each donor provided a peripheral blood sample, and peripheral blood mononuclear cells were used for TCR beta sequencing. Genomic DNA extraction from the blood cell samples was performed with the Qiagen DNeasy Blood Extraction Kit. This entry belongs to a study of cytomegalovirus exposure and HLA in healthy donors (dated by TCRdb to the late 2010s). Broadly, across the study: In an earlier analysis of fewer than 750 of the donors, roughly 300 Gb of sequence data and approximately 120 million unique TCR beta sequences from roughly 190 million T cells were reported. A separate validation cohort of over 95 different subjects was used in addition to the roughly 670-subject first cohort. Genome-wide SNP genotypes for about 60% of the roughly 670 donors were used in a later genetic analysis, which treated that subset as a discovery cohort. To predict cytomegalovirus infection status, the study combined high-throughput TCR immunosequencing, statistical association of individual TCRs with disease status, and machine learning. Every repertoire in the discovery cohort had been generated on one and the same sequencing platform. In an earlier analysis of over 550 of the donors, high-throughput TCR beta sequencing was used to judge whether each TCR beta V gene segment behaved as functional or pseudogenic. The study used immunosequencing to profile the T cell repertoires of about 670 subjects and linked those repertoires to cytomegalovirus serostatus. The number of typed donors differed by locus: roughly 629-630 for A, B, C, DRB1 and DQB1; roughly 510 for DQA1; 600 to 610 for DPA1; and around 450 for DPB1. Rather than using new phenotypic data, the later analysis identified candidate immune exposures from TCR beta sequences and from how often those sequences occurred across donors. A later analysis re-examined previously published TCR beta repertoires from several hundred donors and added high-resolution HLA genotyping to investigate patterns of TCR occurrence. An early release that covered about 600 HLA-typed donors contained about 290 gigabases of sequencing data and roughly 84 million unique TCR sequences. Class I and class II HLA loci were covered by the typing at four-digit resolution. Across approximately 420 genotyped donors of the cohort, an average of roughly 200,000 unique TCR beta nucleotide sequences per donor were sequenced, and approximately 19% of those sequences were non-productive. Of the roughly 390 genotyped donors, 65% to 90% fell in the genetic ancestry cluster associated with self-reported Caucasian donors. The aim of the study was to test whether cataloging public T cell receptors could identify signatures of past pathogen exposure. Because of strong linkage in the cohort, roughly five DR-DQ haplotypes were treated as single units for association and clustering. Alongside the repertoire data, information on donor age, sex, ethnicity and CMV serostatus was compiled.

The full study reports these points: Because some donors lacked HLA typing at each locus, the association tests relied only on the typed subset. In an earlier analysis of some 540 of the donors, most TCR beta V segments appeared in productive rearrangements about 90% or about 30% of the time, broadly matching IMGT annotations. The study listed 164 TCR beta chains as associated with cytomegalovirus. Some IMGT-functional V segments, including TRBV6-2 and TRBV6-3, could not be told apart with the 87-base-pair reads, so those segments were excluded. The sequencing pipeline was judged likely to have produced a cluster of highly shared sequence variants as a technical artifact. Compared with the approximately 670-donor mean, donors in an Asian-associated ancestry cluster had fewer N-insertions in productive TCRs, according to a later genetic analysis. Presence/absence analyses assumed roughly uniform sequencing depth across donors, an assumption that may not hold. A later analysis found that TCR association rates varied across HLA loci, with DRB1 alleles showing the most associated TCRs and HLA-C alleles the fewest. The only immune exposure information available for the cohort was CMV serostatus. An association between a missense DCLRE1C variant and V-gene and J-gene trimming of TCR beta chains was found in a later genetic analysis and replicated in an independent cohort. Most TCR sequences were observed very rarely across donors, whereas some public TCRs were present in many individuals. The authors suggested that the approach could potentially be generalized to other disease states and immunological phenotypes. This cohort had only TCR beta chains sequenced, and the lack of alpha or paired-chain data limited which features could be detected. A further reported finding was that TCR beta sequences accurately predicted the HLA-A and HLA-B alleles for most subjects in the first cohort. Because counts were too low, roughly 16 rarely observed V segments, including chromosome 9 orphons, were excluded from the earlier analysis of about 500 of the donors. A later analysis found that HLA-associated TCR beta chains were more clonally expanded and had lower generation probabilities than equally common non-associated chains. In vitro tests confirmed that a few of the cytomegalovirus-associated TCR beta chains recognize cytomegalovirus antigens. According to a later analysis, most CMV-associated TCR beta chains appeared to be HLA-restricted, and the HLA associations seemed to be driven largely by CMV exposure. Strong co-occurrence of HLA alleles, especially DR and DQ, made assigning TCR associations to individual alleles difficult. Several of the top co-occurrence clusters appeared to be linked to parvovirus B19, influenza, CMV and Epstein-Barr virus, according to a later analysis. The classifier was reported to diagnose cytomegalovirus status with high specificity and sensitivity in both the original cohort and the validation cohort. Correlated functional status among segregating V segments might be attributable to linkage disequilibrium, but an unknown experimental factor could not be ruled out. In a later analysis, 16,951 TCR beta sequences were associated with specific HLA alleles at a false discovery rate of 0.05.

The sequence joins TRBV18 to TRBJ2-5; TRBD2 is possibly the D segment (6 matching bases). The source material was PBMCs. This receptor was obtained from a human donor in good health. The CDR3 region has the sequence CASSPREDGSQETQYF. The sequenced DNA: TGTGCCAGCTCCCCTAGGGAGGACGGATCGCAAGAGACCCAGTACTTC.